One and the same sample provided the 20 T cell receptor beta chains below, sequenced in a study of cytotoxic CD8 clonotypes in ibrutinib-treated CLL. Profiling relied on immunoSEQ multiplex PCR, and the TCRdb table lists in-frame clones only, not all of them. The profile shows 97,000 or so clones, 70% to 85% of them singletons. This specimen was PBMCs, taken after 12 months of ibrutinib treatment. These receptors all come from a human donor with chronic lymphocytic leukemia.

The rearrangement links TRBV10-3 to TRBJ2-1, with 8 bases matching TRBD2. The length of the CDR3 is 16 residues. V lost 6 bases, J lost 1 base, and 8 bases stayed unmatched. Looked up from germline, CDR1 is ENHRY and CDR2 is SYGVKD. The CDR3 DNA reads TGTGCCATCAGCCCCGGGAGCGGGGGTTCCTACAATGAGCAGTTCTTC. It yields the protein CAISPGSGGSYNEQFF.

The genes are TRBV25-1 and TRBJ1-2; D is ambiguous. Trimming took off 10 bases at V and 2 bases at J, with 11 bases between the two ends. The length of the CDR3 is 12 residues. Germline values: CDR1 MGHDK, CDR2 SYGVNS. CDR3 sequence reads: CATQDGNYGYTF. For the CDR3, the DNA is TGTGCCACCCAGGACGGGAACTATGGCTACACCTTC.

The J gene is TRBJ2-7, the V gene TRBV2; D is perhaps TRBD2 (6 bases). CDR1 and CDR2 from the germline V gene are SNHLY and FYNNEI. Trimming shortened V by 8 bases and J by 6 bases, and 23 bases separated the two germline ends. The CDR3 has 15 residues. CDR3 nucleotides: TGTGCCAGCCGCTCCGCGCGGTCCATGGGGGGCGAGCAGTACTTC. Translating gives CASRSARSMGGEQYF. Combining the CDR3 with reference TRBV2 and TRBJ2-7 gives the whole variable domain EPEVTQTPSHQVTQMGQEVILRCVPISNHLYFYWYRQILGQKVEFLVSFYNNEISEKSEIFDDQFSVERPDGSNFTLKIRSTKLEDSAMYFCASRSARSMGGEQYFGPGTRLTVT.

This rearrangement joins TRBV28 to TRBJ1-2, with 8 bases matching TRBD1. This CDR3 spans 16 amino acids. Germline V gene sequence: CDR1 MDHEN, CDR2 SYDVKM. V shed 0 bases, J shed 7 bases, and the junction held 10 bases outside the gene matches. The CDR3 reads CASSLWEDRVWGGYTF. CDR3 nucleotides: TGTGCCAGCAGTTTATGGGAGGACAGGGTCTGGGGTGGCTACACCTTC.

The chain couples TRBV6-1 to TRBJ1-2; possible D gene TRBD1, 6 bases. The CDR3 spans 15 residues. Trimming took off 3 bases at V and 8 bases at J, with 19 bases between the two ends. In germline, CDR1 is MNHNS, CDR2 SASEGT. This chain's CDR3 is CASSDPLLGAWGYTF. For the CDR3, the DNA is TGTGCCAGCAGTGACCCCCTATTGGGGGCGTGGGGCTACACCTTC.

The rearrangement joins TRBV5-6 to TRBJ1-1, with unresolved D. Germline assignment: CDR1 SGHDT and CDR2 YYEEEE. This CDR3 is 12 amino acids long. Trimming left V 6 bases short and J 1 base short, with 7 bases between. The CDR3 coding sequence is TGTGCCAGCAATGAAAGGAACACTGAAGCTTTCTTT. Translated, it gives CASNERNTEAFF.

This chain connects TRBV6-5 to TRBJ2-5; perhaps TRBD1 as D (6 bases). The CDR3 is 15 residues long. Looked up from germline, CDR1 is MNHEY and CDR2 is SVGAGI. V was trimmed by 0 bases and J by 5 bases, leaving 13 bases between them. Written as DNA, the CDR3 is TGTGCCAGCAGTTACTCGATACAGGGTGGGGAGACCCAGTACTTC. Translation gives CASSYSIQGGETQYF.

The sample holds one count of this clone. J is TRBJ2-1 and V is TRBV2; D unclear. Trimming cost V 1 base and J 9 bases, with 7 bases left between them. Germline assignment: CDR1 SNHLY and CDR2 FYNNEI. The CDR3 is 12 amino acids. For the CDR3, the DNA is TGTGCCAGCAGTGAAGGGCCCTCTGAGCAGTTCTTC. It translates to CASSEGPSEQFF.

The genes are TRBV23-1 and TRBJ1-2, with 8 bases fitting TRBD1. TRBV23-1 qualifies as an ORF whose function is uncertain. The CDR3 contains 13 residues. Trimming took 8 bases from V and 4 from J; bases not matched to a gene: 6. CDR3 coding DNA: TGCGCCAGCGGACAGGGAAGTGGCTATGGCTACACCTTC. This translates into CASGQGSGYGYTF.

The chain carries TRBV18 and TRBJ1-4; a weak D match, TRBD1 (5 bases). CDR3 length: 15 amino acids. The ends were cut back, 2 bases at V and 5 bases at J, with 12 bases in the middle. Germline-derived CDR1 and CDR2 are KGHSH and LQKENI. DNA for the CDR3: TGTGCCAGCTCACCAGTCGGGGCGAGGAATGAAAAACTGTTTTTT. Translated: CASSPVGARNEKLFF.

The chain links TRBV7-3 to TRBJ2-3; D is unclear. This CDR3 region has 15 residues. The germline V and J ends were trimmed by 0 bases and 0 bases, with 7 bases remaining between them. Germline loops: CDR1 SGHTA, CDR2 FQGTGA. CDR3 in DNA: TGTGCCAGCAGCTTAACTTCCAGCAGCACAGATACGCAGTATTTT. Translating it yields CASSLTSSSTDTQYF. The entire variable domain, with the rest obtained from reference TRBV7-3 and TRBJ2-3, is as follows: GAGVSQTPSNKVTEKGKYVELRCDPISGHTALYWYRQSLGQGPEFLIYFQGTGAADDSGLPNDRFFAVRPEGSVSTLKIQRTERGDSAVYLCASSLTSSSTDTQYFGPGTRLTVL.

CDR3 in amino acids: CASSPMGQGTYEQYF. In DNA, the CDR3 is TGTGCCAGCTCACCAATGGGACAGGGCACCTACGAGCAGTACTTC. The chain combines TRBV18 with TRBJ2-7; 9 bases fit TRBD1. Germline CDR1 is KGHSH and CDR2 is LQKENI. Trimming at V came to 2 bases and at J to 2 bases, leaving 4 bases not matched to a gene. This CDR3 has 15 residues.

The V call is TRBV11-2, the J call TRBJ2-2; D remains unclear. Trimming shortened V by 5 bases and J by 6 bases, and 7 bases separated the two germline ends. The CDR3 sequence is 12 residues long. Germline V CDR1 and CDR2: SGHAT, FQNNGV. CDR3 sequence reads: CASSRLSGELFF. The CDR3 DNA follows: TGTGCCAGCAGCCGTCTTTCCGGGGAGCTGTTTTTT.

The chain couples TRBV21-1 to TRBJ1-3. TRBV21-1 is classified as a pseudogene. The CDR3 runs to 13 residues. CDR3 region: CASSNKVRNTIYF. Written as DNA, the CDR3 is TGTGCCAGCAGCAACAAGGTTAGAAACACCATATATTTT.

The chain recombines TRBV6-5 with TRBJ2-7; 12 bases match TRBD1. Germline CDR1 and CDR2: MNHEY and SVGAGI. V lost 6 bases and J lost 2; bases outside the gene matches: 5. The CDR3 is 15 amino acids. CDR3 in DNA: TGTGCCAGCAGCGAGGGGACAGGGGGCCCCTACGAGCAGTACTTC. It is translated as CASSEGTGGPYEQYF.

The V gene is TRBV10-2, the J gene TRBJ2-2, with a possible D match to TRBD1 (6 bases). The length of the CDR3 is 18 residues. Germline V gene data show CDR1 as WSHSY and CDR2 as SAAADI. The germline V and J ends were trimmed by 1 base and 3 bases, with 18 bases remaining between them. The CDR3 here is CASSELRGYPTDTGELFF. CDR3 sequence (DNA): TGCGCCAGCAGTGAGTTGAGGGGGTACCCCACGGACACCGGGGAGCTGTTTTTT.

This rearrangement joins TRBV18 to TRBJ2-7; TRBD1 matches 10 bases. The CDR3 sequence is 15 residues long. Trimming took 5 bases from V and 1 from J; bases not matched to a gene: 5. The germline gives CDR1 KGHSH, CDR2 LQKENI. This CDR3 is CASSETGGLSYEQYF. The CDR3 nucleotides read TGTGCCAGCTCAGAGACAGGGGGCTTGTCCTACGAGCAGTACTTC.

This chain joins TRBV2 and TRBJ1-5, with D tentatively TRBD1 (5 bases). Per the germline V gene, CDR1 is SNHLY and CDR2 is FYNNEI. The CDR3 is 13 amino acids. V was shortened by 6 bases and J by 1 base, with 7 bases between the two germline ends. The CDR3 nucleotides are TGTGCCAGCAGGGGGGACAGCAATCAGCCCCAGCATTTT. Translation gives CASRGDSNQPQHF. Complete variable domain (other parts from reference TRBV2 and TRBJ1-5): EPEVTQTPSHQVTQMGQEVILRCVPISNHLYFYWYRQILGQKVEFLVSFYNNEISEKSEIFDDQFSVERPDGSNFTLKIRSTKLEDSAMYFCASRGDSNQPQHFGDGTRLSIL.

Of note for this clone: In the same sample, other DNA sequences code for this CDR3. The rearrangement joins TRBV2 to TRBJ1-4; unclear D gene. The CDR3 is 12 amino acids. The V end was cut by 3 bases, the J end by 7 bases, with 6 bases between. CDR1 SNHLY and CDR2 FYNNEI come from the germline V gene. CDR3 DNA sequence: TGTGCCAGCAGTGATCGAGGTGAAAAACTGTTTTTT. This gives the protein CASSDRGEKLFF.

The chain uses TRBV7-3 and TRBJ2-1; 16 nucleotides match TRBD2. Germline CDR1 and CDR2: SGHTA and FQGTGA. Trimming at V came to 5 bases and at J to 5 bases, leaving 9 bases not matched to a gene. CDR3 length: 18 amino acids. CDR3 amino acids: CASSPGTSGGATHNEQFF. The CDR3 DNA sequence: TGTGCCAGCAGCCCCGGGACTAGCGGGGGGGCGACCCACAATGAGCAGTTCTTC.